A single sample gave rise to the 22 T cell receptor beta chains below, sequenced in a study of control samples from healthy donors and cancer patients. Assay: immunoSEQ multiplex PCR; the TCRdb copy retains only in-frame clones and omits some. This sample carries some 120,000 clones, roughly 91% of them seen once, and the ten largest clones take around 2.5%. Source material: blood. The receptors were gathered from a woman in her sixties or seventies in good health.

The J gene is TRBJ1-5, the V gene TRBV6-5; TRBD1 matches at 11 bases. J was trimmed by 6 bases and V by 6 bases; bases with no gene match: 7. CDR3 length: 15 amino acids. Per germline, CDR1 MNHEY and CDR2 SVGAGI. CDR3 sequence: CASSIGQGAGQPQHF. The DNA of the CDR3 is TGTGCCAGCAGCATCGGACAGGGGGCAGGTCAGCCCCAGCATTTT.

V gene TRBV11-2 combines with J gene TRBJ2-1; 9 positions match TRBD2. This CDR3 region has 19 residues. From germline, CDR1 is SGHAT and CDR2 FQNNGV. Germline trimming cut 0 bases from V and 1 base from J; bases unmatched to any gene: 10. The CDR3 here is CASSLDLGGGAFSYNEQFF. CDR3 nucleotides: TGTGCCAGCAGCTTAGATCTGGGCGGGGGGGCCTTTTCCTACAATGAGCAGTTCTTC.

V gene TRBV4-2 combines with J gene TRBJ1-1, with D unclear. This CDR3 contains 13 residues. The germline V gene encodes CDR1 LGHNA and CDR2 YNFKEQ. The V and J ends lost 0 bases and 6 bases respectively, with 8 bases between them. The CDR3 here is CASSQDRWAEAFF. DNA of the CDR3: TGTGCCAGCAGCCAAGATCGGTGGGCTGAAGCTTTCTTT.

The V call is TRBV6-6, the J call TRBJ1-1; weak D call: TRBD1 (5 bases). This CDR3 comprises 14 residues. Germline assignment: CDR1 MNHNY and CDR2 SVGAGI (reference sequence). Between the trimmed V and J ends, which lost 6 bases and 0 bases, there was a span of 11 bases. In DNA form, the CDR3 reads TGTGCCAGCAGACCAAGGGGAGTGAACACTGAAGCTTTCTTT. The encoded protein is CASRPRGVNTEAFF.

CDR3 protein: CASSEDRVETQYF. The CDR3 DNA reads as TGTGCCAGCAGTGAAGACAGGGTAGAGACCCAGTACTTC. The V and J genes are TRBV2 and TRBJ2-5; maybe TRBD1 (6 bases). V gave up 1 base and J gave up 4 bases, with 7 bases separating them. Per the germline V gene, CDR1 is SNHLY and CDR2 is FYNNEI. The CDR3 length is 13 residues.

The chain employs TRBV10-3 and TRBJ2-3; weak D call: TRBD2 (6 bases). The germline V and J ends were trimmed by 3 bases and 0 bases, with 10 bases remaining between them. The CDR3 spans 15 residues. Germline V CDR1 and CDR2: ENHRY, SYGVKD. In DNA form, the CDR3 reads TGTGCCATCAGTGACTCGGGGACTAGCACAGATACGCAGTATTTT. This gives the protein CAISDSGTSTDTQYF.

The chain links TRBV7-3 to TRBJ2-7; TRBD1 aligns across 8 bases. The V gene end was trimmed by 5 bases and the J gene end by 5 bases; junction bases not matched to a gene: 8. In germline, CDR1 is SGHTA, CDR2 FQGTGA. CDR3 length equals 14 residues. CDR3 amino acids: CASSPDRAGNEQYF. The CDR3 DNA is TGTGCCAGCAGCCCGGACAGGGCCGGGAACGAGCAGTACTTC. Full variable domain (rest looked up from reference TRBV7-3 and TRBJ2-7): GAGVSQTPSNKVTEKGKYVELRCDPISGHTALYWYRQSLGQGPEFLIYFQGTGAADDSGLPNDRFFAVRPEGSVSTLKIQRTERGDSAVYLCASSPDRAGNEQYFGPGTRLTVT.

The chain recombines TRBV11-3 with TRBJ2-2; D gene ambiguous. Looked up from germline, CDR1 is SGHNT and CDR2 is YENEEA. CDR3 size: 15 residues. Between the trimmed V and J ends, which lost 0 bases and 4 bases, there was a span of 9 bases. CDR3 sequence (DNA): TGTGCCAGCAGCTTAGAGCCAGTCAGCACCGGGGAGCTGTTTTTT. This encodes CASSLEPVSTGELFF. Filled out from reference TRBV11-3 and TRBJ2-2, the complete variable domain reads EAGVVQSPRYKIIEKKQPVAFWCNPISGHNTLYWYLQNLGQGPELLIRYENEEAVDDSQLPKDRFSAERLKGVDSTLKIQPAELGDSAVYLCASSLEPVSTGELFFGEGSRLTVL.

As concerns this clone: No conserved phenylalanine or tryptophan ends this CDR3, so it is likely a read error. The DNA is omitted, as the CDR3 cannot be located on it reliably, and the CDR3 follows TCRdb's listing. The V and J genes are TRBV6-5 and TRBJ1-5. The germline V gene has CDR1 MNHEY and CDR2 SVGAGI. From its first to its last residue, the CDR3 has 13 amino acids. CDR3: CASSEDLESVAGG.

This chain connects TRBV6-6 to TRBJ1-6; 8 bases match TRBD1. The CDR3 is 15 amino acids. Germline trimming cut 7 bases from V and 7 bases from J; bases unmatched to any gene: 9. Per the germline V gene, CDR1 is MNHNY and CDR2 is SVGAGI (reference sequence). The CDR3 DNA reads TGTGCCAGCATCAAGACAGGGGAACAAAATTCACCCCTCCACTTT. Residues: CASIKTGEQNSPLHF.

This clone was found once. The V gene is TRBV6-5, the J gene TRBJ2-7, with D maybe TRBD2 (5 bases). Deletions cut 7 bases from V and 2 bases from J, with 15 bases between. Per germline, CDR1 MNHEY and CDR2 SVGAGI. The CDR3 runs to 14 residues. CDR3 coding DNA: TGTGCCAGCACCCCCGCGGGCGGACCCTACGAGCAGTACTTC. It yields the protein CASTPAGGPYEQYF.

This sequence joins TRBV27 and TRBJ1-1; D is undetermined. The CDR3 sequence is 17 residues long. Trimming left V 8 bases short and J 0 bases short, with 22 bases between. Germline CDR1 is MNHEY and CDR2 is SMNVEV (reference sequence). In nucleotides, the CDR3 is TGTGCCAGCTATTCGTGGACCGGCGACCTCATGAACACTGAAGCTTTCTTT. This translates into CASYSWTGDLMNTEAFF.

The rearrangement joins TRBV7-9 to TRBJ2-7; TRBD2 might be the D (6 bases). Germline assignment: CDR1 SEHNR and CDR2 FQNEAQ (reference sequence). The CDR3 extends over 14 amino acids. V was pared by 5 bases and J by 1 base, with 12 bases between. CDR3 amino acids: CASSTAGGSYEQYF. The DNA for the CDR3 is TGTGCCAGCAGCACGGCCGGGGGTTCCTACGAGCAGTACTTC.

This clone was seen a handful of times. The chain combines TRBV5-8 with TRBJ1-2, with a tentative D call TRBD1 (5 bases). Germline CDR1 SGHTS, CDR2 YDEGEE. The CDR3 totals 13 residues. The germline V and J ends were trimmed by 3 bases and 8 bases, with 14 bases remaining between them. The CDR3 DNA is TGTGCCAGCAGCTACGGCCCCCGGGACGGCTACACCTTC. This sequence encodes CASSYGPRDGYTF.

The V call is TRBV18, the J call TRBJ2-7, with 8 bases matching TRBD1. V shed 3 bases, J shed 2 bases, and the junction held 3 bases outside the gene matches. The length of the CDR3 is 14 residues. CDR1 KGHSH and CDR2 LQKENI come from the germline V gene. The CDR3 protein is CASSPQGATYEQYF. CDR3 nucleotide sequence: TGTGCCAGCTCACCCCAGGGGGCGACCTACGAGCAGTACTTC. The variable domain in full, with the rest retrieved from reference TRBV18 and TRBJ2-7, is NAGVMQNPRHLVRRRGQEARLRCSPMKGHSHVYWYRQLPEEGLKFMVYLQKENIIDESGMPKERFSAEFPKEGPSILRIQQVVRGDSAAYFCASSPQGATYEQYFGPGTRLTVT.

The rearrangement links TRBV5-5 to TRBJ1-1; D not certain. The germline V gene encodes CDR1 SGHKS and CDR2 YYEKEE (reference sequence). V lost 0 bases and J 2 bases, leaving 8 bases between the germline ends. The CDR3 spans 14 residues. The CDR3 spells CASSLAPENTEAFF. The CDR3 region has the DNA TGTGCCAGCAGCTTGGCTCCGGAAAACACTGAAGCTTTCTTT.

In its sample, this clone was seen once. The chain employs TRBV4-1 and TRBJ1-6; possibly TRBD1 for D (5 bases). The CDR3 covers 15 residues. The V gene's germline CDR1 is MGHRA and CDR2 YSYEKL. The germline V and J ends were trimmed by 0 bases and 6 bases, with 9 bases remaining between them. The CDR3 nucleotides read TGCGCCAGCAGCCAAGACGGGGGAGGTAATTCACCCCTCCACTTT. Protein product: CASSQDGGGNSPLHF.

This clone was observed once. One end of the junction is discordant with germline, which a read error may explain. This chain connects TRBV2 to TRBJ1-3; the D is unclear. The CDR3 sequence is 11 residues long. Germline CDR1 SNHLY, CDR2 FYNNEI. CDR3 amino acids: CASSERNAIYF. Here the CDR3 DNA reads TGTGCCAGCAGTGAAAGAAACGCCATATATTTT.

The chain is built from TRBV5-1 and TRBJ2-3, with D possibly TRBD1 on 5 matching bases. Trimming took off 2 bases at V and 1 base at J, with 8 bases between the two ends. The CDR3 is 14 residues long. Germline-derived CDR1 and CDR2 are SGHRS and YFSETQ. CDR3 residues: CASSFSGRTDTQYF. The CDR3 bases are TGCGCCAGCAGCTTTTCAGGGCGCACAGATACGCAGTATTTT.

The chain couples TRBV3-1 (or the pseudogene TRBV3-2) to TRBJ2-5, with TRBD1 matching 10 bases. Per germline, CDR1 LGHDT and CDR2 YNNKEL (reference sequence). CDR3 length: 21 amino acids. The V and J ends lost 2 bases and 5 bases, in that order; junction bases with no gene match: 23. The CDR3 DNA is TGTGCCAGCAGCCAACCGCGAGCCGGGACAGGGGATTATTATAACGCGGAGACCCAGTACTTC. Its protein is CASSQPRAGTGDYYNAETQYF.

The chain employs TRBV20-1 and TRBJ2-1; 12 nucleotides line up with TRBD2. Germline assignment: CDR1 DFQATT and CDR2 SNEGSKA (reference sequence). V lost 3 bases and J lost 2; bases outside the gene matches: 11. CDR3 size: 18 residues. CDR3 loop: CSASDPSGGGWPYNEQFF. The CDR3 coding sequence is TGCAGTGCTAGTGACCCTAGCGGGGGGGGCTGGCCCTACAATGAGCAGTTCTTC.

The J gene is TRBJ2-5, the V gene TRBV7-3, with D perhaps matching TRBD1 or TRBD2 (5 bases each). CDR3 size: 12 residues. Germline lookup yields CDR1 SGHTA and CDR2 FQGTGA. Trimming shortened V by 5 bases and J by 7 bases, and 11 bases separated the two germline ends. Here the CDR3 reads CASSPDGGTQYF. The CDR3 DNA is TGTGCCAGCAGCCCCGATGGGGGGACCCAGTACTTC. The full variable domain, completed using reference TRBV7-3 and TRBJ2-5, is GAGVSQTPSNKVTEKGKYVELRCDPISGHTALYWYRQSLGQGPEFLIYFQGTGAADDSGLPNDRFFAVRPEGSVSTLKIQRTERGDSAVYLCASSPDGGTQYFGPGTRLLVL.